The next 26 T cell receptor beta chains were all read from a single sample in a study of shared clonotypes between healthy human individuals. The data were produced by immunoSEQ multiplex PCR, yet TCRdb's version contains in-frame clones alone and is incomplete. Of about 1 million clones listed, around 74% are singletons. The sequencing input was memory CD4+ T cells sorted from blood. The subset here: CD45RA-negative fraction. The receptors derive from a man aged 18 to 29 in good health.

This rearrangement joins TRBV6-5 to TRBJ1-6, with TRBD1 matching over 9 bases. CDR3 length: 13 amino acids. The J segment lost 9 bases and the V segment lost 5 bases, leaving 2 bases of the junction unmatched. The germline V gene encodes CDR1 MNHEY and CDR2 SVGAGI. The CDR3 DNA reads as TGTGCCAGCAGTGGGGACAGGGTTTCACCCCTCCACTTT. Residues: CASSGDRVSPLHF.

This clone was counted a few times. The rearrangement links TRBV7-2 to TRBJ2-1, with 12 bases aligning to TRBD2. Germline V CDR1 and CDR2: SGHTA, FQGNSA. V gave up 0 bases and J gave up 2 bases; unmatched junction bases: 2. The CDR3 consists of 17 residues. CDR3 loop: CASSLAASGGAYNEQFF. The DNA of the CDR3 is TGTGCCAGCAGCTTAGCAGCTAGCGGGGGGGCCTACAATGAGCAGTTCTTC.

This chain joins TRBV2 and TRBJ2-2, with D unresolved. This CDR3 is 14 amino acids long. Trimming removed 3 bases at V and 6 bases at J, with 11 bases between. Germline CDR1 SNHLY, CDR2 FYNNEI. The CDR3: CASSDFMGSGELFF. The DNA of the CDR3 is TGTGCCAGCAGTGATTTCATGGGTTCCGGGGAGCTGTTTTTT.

This clone appeared once. The chain joins TRBV7-9 to TRBJ2-3, with no clear D. V was clipped by 1 base and J by 6 bases, with 5 bases between them. Germline loops: CDR1 SEHNR, CDR2 FQNEAQ (reference sequence). The CDR3 runs 12 residues. This chain's CDR3 is CASSLGMDTQYF. The DNA of the CDR3 is TGTGCCAGCAGCTTAGGCATGGATACGCAGTATTTT.

This chain joins TRBV11-2 and TRBJ1-6; D ambiguous. This CDR3 has 14 amino acids. CDR1 and CDR2 from the germline V gene are SGHAT and FQNNGV. Trimming took off 2 bases at V and 7 bases at J, with 9 bases between the two ends. This CDR3 reads CASSLNPRNSPLHF. The DNA for the CDR3 is TGTGCCAGCAGCTTAAACCCCAGGAATTCACCCCTCCACTTT.

The chain uses TRBV10-3 and TRBJ1-2, with unresolved D. The CDR3 length is 12 residues. The V end lost 8 bases, the J end lost 7 bases, and 14 bases lay between the germline ends. Germline CDR1 reads ENHRY; CDR2 reads SYGVKD. CDR3 amino acids: CAIGVGGPGYTF. The CDR3 region has the DNA TGTGCCATCGGGGTCGGCGGCCCTGGCTACACCTTC.

The sample holds a few counts of this clone. A far larger clone is a single base away, which makes a read error likely. This chain connects TRBV27 to TRBJ2-2, with D hard to call. The CDR3 loop spans 12 amino acids. Germline CDR1 is MNHEY and CDR2 is SMNVEV (reference sequence). V lost 6 bases to trimming and J lost 4 bases, with 6 bases between them. CDR3 in DNA: TGTGCCAGCAGCCAGATCACCGGGGAGCTGTTTTTT. Translation: CASSQITGELFF.

The J gene is TRBJ2-2, the V gene TRBV28, with a weak D call TRBD1 (6 bases). The germline gives CDR1 MDHEN, CDR2 SYDVKM. Deletions cut 3 bases from V and 4 bases from J, with 12 bases between. The CDR3 extends over 15 amino acids. This chain's CDR3 is CASSFSTGTTGELFF. DNA of the CDR3: TGTGCCAGCAGTTTTAGTACAGGGACCACCGGGGAGCTGTTTTTT.

The gene calls are TRBV25-1 and TRBJ2-1; D might be TRBD1 or TRBD2, each matching 5 bases. CDR1 and CDR2 from the germline V gene are MGHDK and SYGVNS. The V end lost 6 bases, the J end lost 5 bases, and 14 bases lay between the germline ends. This CDR3 contains 14 residues. The CDR3 DNA follows: TGTGCCAGCAGCCCCTACGGGGCCAACAATGAGCAGTTCTTC. It encodes CASSPYGANNEQFF.

This clone was seen only once. A much bigger clone sits one base away, suggesting this may be a read error. The chain uses TRBV4-1 and TRBJ2-7; 10 bases line up with TRBD1. Germline CDR1 reads MGHRA; CDR2 reads YSYEKL. The CDR3 has 14 amino acids. V lost 5 bases to trimming and J lost 3 bases; unmatched junction nucleotides: 4. The CDR3 region is CASSAGQGGYEQYF. The CDR3 region has the DNA TGCGCCAGCAGCGCTGGACAGGGGGGCTACGAGCAGTACTTC.

About this clone itself: Other nucleotide sequences from this sample produce the same CDR3. The V call is TRBV6-1, the J call TRBJ1-5, with TRBD1 as a possible D gene (5 bases). The ends were cut back, 2 bases at V and 0 bases at J, with 11 bases in the middle. Germline values: CDR1 MNHNS, CDR2 SASEGT. The CDR3 spans 16 residues. CDR3 sequence reads: CASSEPGLYSNQPQHF. CDR3 bases: TGTGCCAGCAGTGAACCGGGACTCTATAGCAATCAGCCCCAGCATTTT.

Turning to this clone: This clone may be a read error of a much larger clone one base away. Other nucleotide sequences from this sample produce the same CDR3. The CDR3 region has the DNA TGTGCCAGCGCAGACCCGGGAGGCTACGAGCAGTACTTC. It translates to CASADPGGYEQYF. The chain joins TRBV5-1 to TRBJ2-7, with 7 bases identical to TRBD2. CDR1 SGHRS and CDR2 YFSETQ come from the germline V gene. This CDR3 is built from 13 residues.

This sequence joins TRBV20-1 and TRBJ1-2; D is undetermined. V gave up 5 bases and J gave up 8 bases, with 9 bases separating them. The CDR3 sequence is 10 residues long. In germline, CDR1 is DFQATT, CDR2 SNEGSKA (reference sequence). Here the CDR3 reads CSALPSGYTF. Here the CDR3 DNA reads TGCAGTGCTCTCCCCTCAGGCTACACCTTC.

This clone was seen a few times. The rearrangement uses TRBV14 and TRBJ1-2, with D unresolved. The CDR3 has 13 amino acids. V lost 3 bases, J lost 4 bases, and 9 bases lay in between. Germline assignment: CDR1 SGHDN and CDR2 FVKESK. The DNA of the CDR3 is TGTGCCAGCAGCCAGACCGGGGTCTATGGCTACACCTTC. Translation: CASSQTGVYGYTF.

The chain links TRBV5-1 to TRBJ1-4; possibly TRBD1 for D (5 bases). Germline V gene sequence: CDR1 SGHRS, CDR2 YFSETQ. The CDR3 is made up of 15 amino acids. The V gene lost 3 bases and the J gene lost 2 bases, with 11 bases spanning the gap. CDR3 coding DNA: TGCGCCAGCAGCTCGGCGGGACGGACTAATGAAAAACTGTTTTTT. Encoded protein: CASSSAGRTNEKLFF. Based on the CDR3 plus reference TRBV5-1 and TRBJ1-4, the full variable domain is KAGVTQTPRYLIKTRGQQVTLSCSPISGHRSVSWYQQTPGQGLQFLFEYFSETQRNKGNFPGRFSGRQFSNSRSEMNVSTLELGDSALYLCASSSAGRTNEKLFFGSGTQLSVL.

This clone was counted a few times. The chain links TRBV5-1 to TRBJ1-5, with D perhaps matching TRBD1 (5 bases). The germline V and J ends were trimmed by 4 bases and 0 bases, with 11 bases remaining between them. CDR3 length: 15 amino acids. Germline V gene sequence: CDR1 SGHRS, CDR2 YFSETQ. Here the CDR3 reads CASSPGGASNQPQHF. Written as DNA, the CDR3 is TGCGCCAGCAGCCCGGGGGGAGCTAGCAATCAGCCCCAGCATTTT.

The rearrangement links TRBV10-1 to TRBJ2-5, with D possibly TRBD2 on 6 matching bases. The germline V gene encodes CDR1 WNHNN and CDR2 SYGVQD (reference sequence). This CDR3 region has 14 residues. V was pared by 5 bases and J by 7 bases, with 17 bases between. The CDR3 loop reads CASSKTSPEGTQYF. The CDR3 DNA reads as TGCGCCAGCAGTAAGACTAGTCCGGAGGGGACCCAGTACTTC.

Notes on this clone: A junction end diverges from the germline sequence, so it may reflect a read error. The J gene is TRBJ2-6, the V gene TRBV2, with D perhaps being TRBD1 or TRBD2 (6 bases each). The CDR3 consists of 13 residues. Germline CDR1 SNHLY, CDR2 FYNNEI. This CDR3 is CASSEAFTGTVVF. Here the CDR3 DNA reads TGTGCCAGCAGTGAAGCCTTTACAGGGACTGTCGTATTC. Drawing the rest from reference TRBV2 and TRBJ2-6, the complete variable domain is EPEVTQTPSHQVTQMGQEVILRCVPISNHLYFYWYRQILGQKVEFLVSFYNNEISEKSEIFDDQFSVERPDGSNFTLKIRSTKLEDSAMYFCASSEAFTGTVVFGAGSRLTVL.

This clone turned up a few times. The chain employs TRBV7-9 and TRBJ2-1; no definite D call. The ends were cut back, 1 base at V and 4 bases at J, with 5 bases in the middle. This CDR3 region has 13 residues. Germline V gene lookup returns CDR1 SEHNR and CDR2 FQNEAQ (reference sequence). The CDR3 DNA is TGTGCCAGCAGCTTAGTAGGTTACAATGAGCAGTTCTTC. Translated: CASSLVGYNEQFF.

This clone occurred a few times. This sequence joins TRBV18 and TRBJ1-2, with TRBD1 matching over 8 bases. V lost 3 bases and J lost 5; bases outside the gene matches: 8. This CDR3 region has 15 residues. The germline gives CDR1 KGHSH, CDR2 LQKENI. The CDR3 region has the DNA TGTGCCAGCTCACCCTCCCCCTGGACAGGGTATGGCTACACCTTC. Residues: CASSPSPWTGYGYTF.

V usage is TRBV5-1 and J usage is TRBJ2-2; 7 bases align to TRBD2. Looked up from germline, CDR1 is SGHRS and CDR2 is YFSETQ. CDR3 size: 16 residues. J was trimmed by 4 bases and V by 0 bases; bases with no gene match: 6. DNA for the CDR3: TGCGCCAGCAGCTTGGTGCGGGGGAACCCCACCGGGGAGCTGTTTTTT. This sequence encodes CASSLVRGNPTGELFF.

The chain employs TRBV5-1 and TRBJ2-2; D is perhaps TRBD2 (5 bases). V lost 0 bases and J lost 0, with 12 bases in between. CDR3 length: 17 residues. Germline lookup yields CDR1 SGHRS and CDR2 YFSETQ. The chain's CDR3 is CASSLATGGPNTGELFF. The CDR3 nucleotides read TGCGCCAGCAGCTTGGCCACGGGCGGGCCGAACACCGGGGAGCTGTTTTTT.

The J gene is TRBJ2-1, the V gene TRBV30; D may be TRBD2 (7 bases). The CDR3 runs 13 residues. Per germline, CDR1 GTSNPN and CDR2 SVGIG (reference sequence). Trimming took 6 bases from V and 7 from J, leaving 16 bases between them. CDR3 protein: CACVRGGPNEQFF. The DNA of the CDR3 is TGTGCCTGTGTTAGGGGGGGGCCTAATGAGCAGTTCTTC. Complete variable domain (other parts from reference TRBV30 and TRBJ2-1): SQTIHQWPATLVQPVGSPLSLECTVEGTSNPNLYWYRQAAGRGLQLLFYSVGIGQISSEVPQNLSASRPQDRQFILSSKKLLLSDSGFYLCACVRGGPNEQFFGPGTRLTVL.

This clone showed up just a few times. The chain uses TRBV28 and TRBJ1-2, with 9 positions matching TRBD1. The CDR3 consists of 14 residues. Per the germline V gene, CDR1 is MDHEN and CDR2 is SYDVKM. V lost 6 bases to trimming and J lost 6 bases; unmatched junction nucleotides: 8. CDR3: CASRPQGARDGYTF. As DNA, the CDR3 is TGTGCCAGCAGGCCACAGGGGGCAAGGGATGGCTACACCTTC.

The rearrangement joins TRBV11-2 to TRBJ2-7; D is possibly TRBD1 (5 bases). This CDR3 contains 16 residues. The V end was cut by 5 bases, the J end by 1 base, with 18 bases between. Germline assignment: CDR1 SGHAT and CDR2 FQNNGV. The CDR3 DNA reads TGTGCCAGCAGCCCCTCAGGGCGGCTCGGGTCCTACGAGCAGTACTTC. It encodes CASSPSGRLGSYEQYF.

CDR3 in amino acids: CASSRDRGIEPQHF. The CDR3 nucleotides read TGTGCCAGCAGCCGAGATAGGGGAATCGAGCCCCAGCATTTT. This chain joins TRBV7-2 and TRBJ1-5; tentatively, D is TRBD1 (5 bases). The germline V gene encodes CDR1 SGHTA and CDR2 FQGNSA. This CDR3 is built from 14 residues. V was pared by 5 bases and J by 8 bases, with 16 bases between.